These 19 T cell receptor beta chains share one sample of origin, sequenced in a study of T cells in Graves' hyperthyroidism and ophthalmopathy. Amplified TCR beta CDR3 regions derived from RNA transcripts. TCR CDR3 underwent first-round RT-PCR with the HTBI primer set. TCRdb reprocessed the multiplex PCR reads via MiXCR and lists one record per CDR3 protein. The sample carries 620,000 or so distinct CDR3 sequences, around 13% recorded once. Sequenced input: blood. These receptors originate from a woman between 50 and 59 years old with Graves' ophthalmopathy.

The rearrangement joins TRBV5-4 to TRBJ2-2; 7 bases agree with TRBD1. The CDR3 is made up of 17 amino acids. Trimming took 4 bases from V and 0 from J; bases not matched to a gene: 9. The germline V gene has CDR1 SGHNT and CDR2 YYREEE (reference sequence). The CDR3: CASSHPTGPANTGELFF. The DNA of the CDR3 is TGTGCCAGCAGCCACCCGACAGGGCCCGCGAACACCGGGGAGCTGTTTTTT.

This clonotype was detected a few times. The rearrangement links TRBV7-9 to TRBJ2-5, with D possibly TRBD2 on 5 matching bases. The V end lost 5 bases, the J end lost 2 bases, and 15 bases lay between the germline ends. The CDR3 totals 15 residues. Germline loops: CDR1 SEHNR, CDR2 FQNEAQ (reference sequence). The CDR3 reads CASSIGNGLQETQYF. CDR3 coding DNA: TGTGCCAGCAGCATAGGGAACGGACTTCAAGAGACCCAGTACTTC.

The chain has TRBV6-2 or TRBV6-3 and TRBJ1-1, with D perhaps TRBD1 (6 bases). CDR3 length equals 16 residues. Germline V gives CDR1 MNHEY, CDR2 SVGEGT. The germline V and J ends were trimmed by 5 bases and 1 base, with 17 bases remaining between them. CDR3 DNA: TGTGCCAGCAGTCCGGGAGAGGGACACCAGAACACTGAAGCTTTCTTT. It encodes CASSPGEGHQNTEAFF.

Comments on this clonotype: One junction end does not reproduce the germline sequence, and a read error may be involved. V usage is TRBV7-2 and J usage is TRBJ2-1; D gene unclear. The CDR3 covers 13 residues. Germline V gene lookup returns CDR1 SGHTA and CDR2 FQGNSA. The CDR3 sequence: CVSSLRAYNEQFF. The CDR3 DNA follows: TGTGTCAGCAGCTTAAGAGCCTACAATGAGCAGTTCTTC. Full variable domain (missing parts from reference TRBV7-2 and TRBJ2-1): GAGVSQSPSNKVTEKGKDVELRCDPISGHTALYWYRQSLGQGLEFLIYFQGNSAPDKSGLPSDRFSAERTGGSVSTLTIQRTQQEDSAVYLCVSSLRAYNEQFFGPGTRLTVL.

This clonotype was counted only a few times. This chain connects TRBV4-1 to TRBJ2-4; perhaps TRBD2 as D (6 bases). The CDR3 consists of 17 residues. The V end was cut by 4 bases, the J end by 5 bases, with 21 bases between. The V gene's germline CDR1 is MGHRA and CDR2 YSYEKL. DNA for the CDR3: TGCGCCAGCAGCCCAACCGGGACGCTTGGAGGGGAAAACATTCAGTACTTC. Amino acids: CASSPTGTLGGENIQYF.

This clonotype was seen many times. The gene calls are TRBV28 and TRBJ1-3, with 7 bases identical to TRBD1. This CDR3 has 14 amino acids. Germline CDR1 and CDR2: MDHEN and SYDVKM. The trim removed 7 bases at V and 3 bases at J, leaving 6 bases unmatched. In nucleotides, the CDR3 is TGTGCCAGCAAACAGGGGTTAGTTGGAAACACCATATATTTT. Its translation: CASKQGLVGNTIYF. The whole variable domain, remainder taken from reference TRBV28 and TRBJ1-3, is DVKVTQSSRYLVKRTGEKVFLECVQDMDHENMFWYRQDPGLGLRLIYFSYDVKMKEKGDIPEGYSVSREKKERFSLILESASTNQTSMYLCASKQGLVGNTIYFGEGSWLTVV.

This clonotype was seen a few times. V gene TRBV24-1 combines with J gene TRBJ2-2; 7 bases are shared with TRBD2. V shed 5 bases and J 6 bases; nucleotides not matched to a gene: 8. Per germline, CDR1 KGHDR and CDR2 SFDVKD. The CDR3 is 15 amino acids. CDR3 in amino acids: CATSVLAGVAGELFF. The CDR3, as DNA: TGTGCCACCAGTGTTCTCGCGGGGGTCGCCGGGGAGCTGTTTTTT.

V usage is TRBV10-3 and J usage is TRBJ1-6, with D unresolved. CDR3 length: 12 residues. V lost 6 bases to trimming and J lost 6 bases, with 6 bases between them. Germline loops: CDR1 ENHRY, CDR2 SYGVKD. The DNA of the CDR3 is TGTGCCATCAGGGGGAGTAATTCACCCCTCCACTTT. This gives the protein CAIRGSNSPLHF.

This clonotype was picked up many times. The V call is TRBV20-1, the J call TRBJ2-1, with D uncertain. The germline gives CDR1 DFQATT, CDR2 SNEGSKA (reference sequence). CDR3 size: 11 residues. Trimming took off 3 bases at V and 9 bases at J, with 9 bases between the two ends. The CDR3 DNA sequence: TGCAGTGCTAGGCGACACCCTGAGCAGTTCTTC. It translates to CSARRHPEQFF.

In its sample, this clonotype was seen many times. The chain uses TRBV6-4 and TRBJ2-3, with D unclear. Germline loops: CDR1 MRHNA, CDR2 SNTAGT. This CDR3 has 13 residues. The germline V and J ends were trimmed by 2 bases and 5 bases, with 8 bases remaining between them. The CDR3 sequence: CASSDRSEDTQYF. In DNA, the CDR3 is TGTGCCAGCAGTGACCGGAGTGAAGATACGCAGTATTTT.

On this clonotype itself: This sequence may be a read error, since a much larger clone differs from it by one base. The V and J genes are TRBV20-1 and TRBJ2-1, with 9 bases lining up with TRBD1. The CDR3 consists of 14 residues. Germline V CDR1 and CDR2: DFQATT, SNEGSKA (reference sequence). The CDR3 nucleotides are TGCAGTGCAAGACAGGGGGTGTCCTACAATGAGCAGTCCTTC. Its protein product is CSARQGVSYNEQSF.

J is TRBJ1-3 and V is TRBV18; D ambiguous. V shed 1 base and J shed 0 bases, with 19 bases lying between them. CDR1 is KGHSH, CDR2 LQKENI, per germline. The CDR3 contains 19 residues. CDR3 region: CASSPLESQLSFSGNTIYF. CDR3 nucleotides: TGTGCCAGCTCACCACTTGAATCCCAGCTCAGTTTCTCTGGAAACACCATATATTTT.

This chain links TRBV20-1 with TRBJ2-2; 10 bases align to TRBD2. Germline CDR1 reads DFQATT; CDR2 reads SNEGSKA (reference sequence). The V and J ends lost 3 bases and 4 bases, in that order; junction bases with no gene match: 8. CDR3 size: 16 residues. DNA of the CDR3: TGCAGTGCTAGTCGAGCGGGAGGGCCGAGCACCGGGGAGCTGTTTTTT. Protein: CSASRAGGPSTGELFF.

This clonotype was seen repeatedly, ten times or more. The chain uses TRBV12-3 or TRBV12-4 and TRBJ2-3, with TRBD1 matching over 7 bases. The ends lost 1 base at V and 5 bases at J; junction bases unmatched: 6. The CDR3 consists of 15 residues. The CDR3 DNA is TGTGCCAGCAGTTTAGACAGGGGAGAAGGAGATACGCAGTATTTT. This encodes CASSLDRGEGDTQYF.

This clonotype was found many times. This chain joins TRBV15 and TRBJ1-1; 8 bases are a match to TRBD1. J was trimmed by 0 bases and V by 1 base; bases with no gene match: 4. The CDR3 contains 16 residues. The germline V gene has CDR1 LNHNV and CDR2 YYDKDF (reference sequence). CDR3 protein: CATSRGQGTLNTEAFF. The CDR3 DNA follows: TGTGCCACCAGCAGAGGACAGGGGACTCTGAACACTGAAGCTTTCTTT.

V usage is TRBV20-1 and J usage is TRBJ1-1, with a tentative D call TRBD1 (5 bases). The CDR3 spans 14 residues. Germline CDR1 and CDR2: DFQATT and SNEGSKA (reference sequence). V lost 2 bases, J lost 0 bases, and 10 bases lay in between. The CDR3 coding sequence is TGCAGTGCTAGATGGGCAGGGCTGAACACTGAAGCTTTCTTT. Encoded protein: CSARWAGLNTEAFF.

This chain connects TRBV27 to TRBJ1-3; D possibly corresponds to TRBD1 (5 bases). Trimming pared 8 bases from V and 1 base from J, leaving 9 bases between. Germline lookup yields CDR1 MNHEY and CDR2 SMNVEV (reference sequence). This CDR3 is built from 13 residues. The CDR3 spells CASGTYSGNTIYF. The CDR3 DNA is TGTGCCAGCGGGACCTATTCTGGAAACACCATATATTTT.

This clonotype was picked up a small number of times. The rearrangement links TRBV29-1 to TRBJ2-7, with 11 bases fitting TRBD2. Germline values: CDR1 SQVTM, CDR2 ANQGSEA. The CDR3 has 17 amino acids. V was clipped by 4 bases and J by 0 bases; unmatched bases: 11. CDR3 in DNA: TGCAGCGTTGCCGGGACTAGCGGTTCGCTGAGCTCCTACGAGCAGTACTTC. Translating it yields CSVAGTSGSLSSYEQYF.

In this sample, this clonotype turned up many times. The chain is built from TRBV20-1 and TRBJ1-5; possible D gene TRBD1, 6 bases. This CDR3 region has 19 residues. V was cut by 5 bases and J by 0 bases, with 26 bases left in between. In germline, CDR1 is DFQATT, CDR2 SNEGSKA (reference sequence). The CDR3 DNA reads TGCAGTGCTGCCCGCGCCGGGAGTGGGACACCCTATAGCAATCAGCCCCAGCATTTT. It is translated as CSAARAGSGTPYSNQPQHF.